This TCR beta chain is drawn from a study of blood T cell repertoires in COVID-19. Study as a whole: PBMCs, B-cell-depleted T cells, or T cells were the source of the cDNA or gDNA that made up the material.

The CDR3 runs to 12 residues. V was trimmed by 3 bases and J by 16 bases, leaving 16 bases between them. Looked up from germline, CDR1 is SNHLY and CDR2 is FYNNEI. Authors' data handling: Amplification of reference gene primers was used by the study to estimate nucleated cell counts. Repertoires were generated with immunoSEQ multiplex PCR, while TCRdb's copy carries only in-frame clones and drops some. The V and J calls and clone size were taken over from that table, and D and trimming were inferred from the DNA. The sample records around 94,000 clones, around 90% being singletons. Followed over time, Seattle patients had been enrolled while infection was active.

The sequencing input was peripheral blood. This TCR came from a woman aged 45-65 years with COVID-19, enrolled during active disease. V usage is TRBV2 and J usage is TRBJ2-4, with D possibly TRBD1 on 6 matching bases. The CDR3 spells CASSDTGQVFYF. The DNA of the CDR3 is TGTGCCAGCAGTGATACGGGACAAGTTTTTTACTTC.